These 29 T cell receptor beta chains were all obtained from the same sample, sequenced in a study of PD-1 blockade in classical Hodgkin lymphoma (dated by TCRdb to between 2020 and 2021). Read against the paper, the sample's time point label means: cycle 2 day 1 (C2D1) of nivolumab. Relapse after autologous stem cell transplantation had occurred in all trial patients, and cohorts A, B and C were distinguished by prior brentuximab vedotin exposure. The library was obtained by the immunoSEQ multiplex PCR assay. Entries here come from immuneACCESS through TCRdb and include only in-frame sequences with V and J called. Some clones fail to appear in such tables; in the studies checked, an unresolved V gene covers under half of the shortfall, and the cause of the remainder is unknown. Within this sample are 15,000 to 20,000 clones, with about 76% of them counted one time only. The ten largest clonotypes hold 15% to 20% of the sample.

The sample in question was peripheral blood mononuclear cells (PBMCs), obtained before the second cycle of nivolumab. These receptors were obtained from a human donor with classical Hodgkin lymphoma.

This chain uses TRBV18 with TRBJ2-5, with a weak D call TRBD1 (6 bases). The CDR3 extends over 15 amino acids. CDR1 KGHSH and CDR2 LQKENI come from the germline V gene. Trimming shortened V by 5 bases and J by 2 bases, and 15 bases separated the two germline ends. This chain's CDR3 is CASSVRDTYQETQYF. The CDR3 DNA reads as TGTGCCAGCTCAGTCCGGGACACTTATCAAGAGACCCAGTACTTC.

The gene calls are TRBV27 and TRBJ1-5; a weak D match, TRBD1 (5 bases). V was trimmed by 3 bases and J by 2 bases, leaving 8 bases between them. This CDR3 comprises 14 residues. CDR1 MNHEY and CDR2 SMNVEV come from the germline V gene (reference sequence). CDR3 sequence: CASSFAGGNQPQHF. DNA for the CDR3: TGTGCCAGCAGTTTTGCGGGGGGCAATCAGCCCCAGCATTTT.

The chain joins TRBV5-1 to TRBJ1-6, with 7 bases aligning to TRBD1. Germline V CDR1 and CDR2: SGHRS, YFSETQ. CDR3 length: 16 amino acids. Trimming took 3 bases from V and 7 from J; bases not matched to a gene: 10. The CDR3 protein is CASSWGTDSGNSPLHF. The CDR3, as DNA: TGCGCCAGCAGCTGGGGGACAGACTCCGGGAATTCACCCCTCCACTTT.

The J gene is TRBJ2-1, the V gene TRBV6-6; 11 nucleotides match TRBD1. The CDR3 is 15 residues long. V trimming: 2 bases; J trimming: 4 bases; junction bases outside the gene matches: 1. CDR1 is MNHNY, CDR2 SVGAGI, per germline (reference sequence). CDR3 nucleotide sequence: TGTGCCAGCAGTTACGGGACAGGGGGTTACAATGAGCAGTTCTTC. Protein sequence: CASSYGTGGYNEQFF.

This chain links TRBV4-3 with TRBJ2-2; weak D call: TRBD2 (7 bases). Germline V CDR1 and CDR2: LGHNA, YSLEER. The V end lost 0 bases, the J end lost 7 bases, and 18 bases lay between the germline ends. The CDR3 is made up of 17 amino acids. CDR3 protein: CASSQDLRGAYGGELFF. CDR3 sequence (DNA): TGCGCCAGCAGCCAAGATCTTCGGGGGGCATATGGCGGGGAGCTGTTTTTT.

The genes are TRBV18 and TRBJ2-5; perhaps D is TRBD1 or TRBD2 (6 bases each). Germline V lookup: CDR1 KGHSH, CDR2 LQKENI. V was shortened by 1 base and J by 5 bases, with 14 bases between the two germline ends. CDR3 length equals 15 residues. The CDR3 here is CASSPRGASGETQYF. In DNA form, the CDR3 reads TGTGCCAGCTCACCACGGGGGGCGTCGGGGGAGACCCAGTACTTC.

This clone was observed a single time. The chain employs TRBV11-2 and TRBJ1-1, with 7 bases fitting TRBD1. Per the germline V gene, CDR1 is SGHAT and CDR2 is FQNNGV. The length of the CDR3 is 16 residues. The V and J ends lost 7 bases and 0 bases, in that order; junction bases with no gene match: 11. The CDR3 DNA reads as TGTGCCAGCAACCTAGGGGGCGCGGTAGTGAACACTGAAGCTTTCTTT. As protein: CASNLGGAVVNTEAFF.

The CDR3 bases are TGTGCCAGCAGCGCGAGGCAGAGCTCCTATAATTCACCCCTCCACTTT. Translation: CASSARQSSYNSPLHF. This sequence joins TRBV5-4 and TRBJ1-6; no clear D. The CDR3 is 16 amino acids. CDR1 SGHNT and CDR2 YYREEE come from the germline V gene (reference sequence). V lost 4 bases, J lost 0 bases, and 11 bases lay in between.

The chain combines TRBV18 with TRBJ1-1; D perhaps matches TRBD1 (6 bases). The CDR3 loop spans 17 amino acids. Germline CDR1 is KGHSH and CDR2 is LQKENI. The V end was cut by 3 bases, the J end by 1 base, with 18 bases between. CDR3 sequence: CASSPQGGGRTNTEAFF. CDR3 bases: TGTGCCAGCTCACCGCAGGGAGGGGGACGGACGAACACTGAAGCTTTCTTT.

This clone was counted between two and nine times. This chain links TRBV4-1 with TRBJ2-7, with TRBD1 matching 7 bases. Per the germline V gene, CDR1 is MGHRA and CDR2 is YSYEKL. The CDR3 has 15 amino acids. V lost 2 bases, J lost 5 bases, and 9 bases stayed unmatched. Here the CDR3 reads CASSQWQGQWNEQYF. The CDR3 DNA is TGCGCCAGCAGCCAATGGCAGGGACAGTGGAACGAGCAGTACTTC.

The chain uses TRBV6-4 and TRBJ2-1; 13 nucleotides agree with TRBD2. The CDR3 spans 19 residues. CDR1 and CDR2 from the germline V gene are MRHNA and SNTAGT. V dropped 6 bases and J dropped 1; count of bases not matched to a gene: 12. CDR3 sequence: CASSGVLAGGVFSYNEQFF. The CDR3 region has the DNA TGTGCCAGCAGCGGAGTACTAGCGGGAGGGGTTTTTTCCTACAATGAGCAGTTCTTC.

This chain links TRBV27 with TRBJ2-7; TRBD2 agrees at 10 bases. The trim removed 9 bases at V and 2 bases at J, leaving 7 bases unmatched. The germline CDR1 and CDR2 sequences are MNHEY and SMNVEV (reference sequence). The CDR3 contains 14 residues. The CDR3 loop reads CARPRTSGPYEQYF. For the CDR3, the DNA is TGTGCCAGGCCCCGGACTAGCGGACCCTACGAGCAGTACTTC.

The genes are TRBV6-6 and TRBJ2-2; D may be TRBD1 (6 bases). Germline lookup yields CDR1 MNHNY and CDR2 SVGAGI (reference sequence). V lost 5 bases and J 6 bases, leaving 13 bases between the germline ends. The CDR3 is 14 amino acids. The CDR3 here is CASSIRGGPGELFF. The CDR3, as DNA: TGTGCCAGCAGTATAAGAGGGGGTCCCGGGGAGCTGTTTTTT.

A word on this clone: A junction end diverges from the germline sequence, so it may reflect a read error. The CDR3 sequence is CAISESTPPGNAEAFF. The CDR3 region has the DNA TGTGCCATCAGTGAGTCGACCCCTCCAGGGAACGCTGAAGCTTTCTTT. V gene TRBV10-3 combines with J gene TRBJ1-1; D is perhaps TRBD1 (5 bases). The CDR3 extends over 16 amino acids. Germline assignment: CDR1 ENHRY and CDR2 SYGVKD.

V and J are TRBV27 and TRBJ2-7, with 9 positions matching TRBD2. The V segment lost 2 bases and the J segment 6 bases; nucleotides outside the gene matches: 8. CDR1 is MNHEY and CDR2 is SMNVEV in the germline V gene (reference sequence). The CDR3 is made up of 15 amino acids. CDR3 sequence reads: CASSLAAGGPREQYF. The CDR3 region has the DNA TGTGCCAGCAGTTTAGCGGCGGGAGGGCCTCGCGAGCAGTACTTC.

The chain combines TRBV7-2 with TRBJ1-3; D is undetermined. Trimming shortened V by 0 bases and J by 0 bases, and 6 bases separated the two germline ends. The CDR3 has 15 amino acids. Germline lookup yields CDR1 SGHTA and CDR2 FQGNSA. This CDR3 reads CASSLAKVSGNTIYF. In nucleotides, the CDR3 is TGTGCCAGCAGCTTAGCGAAAGTCTCTGGAAACACCATATATTTT.

The CDR3 nucleotides are TGTGCCAGCAGCTCAATAGTTAGCAATCAGCCCCAGCATTTT. Protein: CASSSIVSNQPQHF. This chain connects TRBV7-2 to TRBJ1-5; D is unclear. The CDR3 contains 14 residues. Germline V lookup: CDR1 SGHTA, CDR2 FQGNSA. V lost 4 bases to trimming and J lost 0 bases, with 7 bases between them.

The chain employs TRBV6-5 and TRBJ2-2, with no clear D. The CDR3 contains 15 residues. Germline V gene data show CDR1 as MNHEY and CDR2 as SVGAGI. Trimming took 6 bases from V and 6 from J, leaving 17 bases between them. In DNA form, the CDR3 reads TGTGCCAGCAGCGCGGCCGGGCTAAACTCCGGGGAGCTGTTTTTT. Protein sequence: CASSAAGLNSGELFF.

This clone was observed a few times. The J gene is TRBJ2-5, the V gene TRBV5-4; the match to TRBD1 covers 7 bases. There are 16 residues in the CDR3. Trimming cost V 0 bases and J 6 bases; bases outside gene matches: 11. Per the germline V gene, CDR1 is SGHNT and CDR2 is YYREEE (reference sequence). In DNA form, the CDR3 reads TGTGCCAGCAGCTTGGCCGTCGGACAGGTCGTAAAGACCCAGTACTTC. Translation: CASSLAVGQVVKTQYF.

CDR3 bases: TGTGCCAGCAGCTTAGTGGGCAGGGCGTATGGCTACACCTTC. Its translation is CASSLVGRAYGYTF. The chain uses TRBV7-9 and TRBJ1-2; possible D gene TRBD1, 5 bases. V lost 1 base and J lost 5, with 11 bases in between. This CDR3 is 14 amino acids long. CDR1 SEHNR and CDR2 FQNEAQ come from the germline V gene (reference sequence).

The chain carries TRBV18 and TRBJ1-2; D gene unclear. Germline V gene sequence: CDR1 KGHSH, CDR2 LQKENI. The ends were cut back, 3 bases at V and 2 bases at J, with 13 bases in the middle. The CDR3 runs to 15 residues. The CDR3 DNA sequence: TGTGCCAGCTCACCTCCAGACGGGAAGAACTATGGCTACACCTTC. Translated: CASSPPDGKNYGYTF.

The chain couples TRBV4-3 to TRBJ2-5, with D perhaps TRBD2 (6 bases). Germline loops: CDR1 LGHNA, CDR2 YSLEER. Trimming left V 0 bases short and J 1 base short, with 12 bases between. The CDR3 loop spans 16 amino acids. In DNA, the CDR3 is TGCGCCAGCAGCCAAGAAAGCATGGAGGGCCAAGAGACCCAGTACTTC. Translating gives CASSQESMEGQETQYF.

The chain uses TRBV4-2 and TRBJ1-2; D gene ambiguous. Germline V gene sequence: CDR1 LGHNA, CDR2 YNFKEQ. The V gene lost 0 bases and the J gene lost 4 bases, with 9 bases spanning the gap. The CDR3 covers 14 residues. CDR3 in DNA: TGTGCCAGCAGCCAAGAGCTTTTTGGCTATGGCTACACCTTC. Its translation: CASSQELFGYGYTF.

This chain uses TRBV7-8 with TRBJ2-4; D possibly corresponds to TRBD2 (6 bases). The CDR3 extends over 16 amino acids. V gave up 3 bases and J gave up 1 base, with 13 bases separating them. The germline V gene encodes CDR1 SGHVS and CDR2 FQNEAQ. The CDR3 DNA is TGTGCCAGCAGCTTGTGGGGGAGGTGGGCCAAAAACATTCAGTACTTC. Translating it yields CASSLWGRWAKNIQYF.

The V and J genes are TRBV19 and TRBJ1-1, with D possibly being TRBD1 (6 bases). V dropped 4 bases and J dropped 8 bases, with 8 bases sitting between them. The germline CDR1 and CDR2 sequences are LNHDA and SQIVND (reference sequence). This CDR3 is 11 amino acids long. CDR3 sequence reads: CASSTGTEAFF. The CDR3 DNA reads as TGTGCCAGTAGTACCGGGACAGAAGCTTTCTTT.

This rearrangement joins TRBV9 to TRBJ1-3; 9 bases map to TRBD1. Trimming cost V 0 bases and J 9 bases; bases outside gene matches: 4. Germline V CDR1 and CDR2: SGDLS, YYNGEE. The CDR3 sequence is 14 residues long. The CDR3 reads CASSVAGTGSTIYF. DNA for the CDR3: TGTGCCAGCAGCGTAGCGGGGACAGGGAGCACCATATATTTT.

The V call is TRBV5-1, the J call TRBJ2-2, with D uncertain. Trimming took off 3 bases at V and 0 bases at J, with 15 bases between the two ends. This CDR3 has 17 amino acids. Germline CDR1 and CDR2: SGHRS and YFSETQ. DNA for the CDR3: TGCGCCAGCAGCTACCTACAAGACCAACCGAACACCGGGGAGCTGTTTTTT. Residues: CASSYLQDQPNTGELFF.

The V call is TRBV18, the J call TRBJ1-1; 9 bases match TRBD1. The CDR3 is 13 residues long. V was clipped by 3 bases and J by 6 bases; unmatched bases: 2. From germline, CDR1 is KGHSH and CDR2 LQKENI. The chain's CDR3 is CASSPDRGAEAFF. In DNA form, the CDR3 reads TGTGCCAGCTCACCGGACAGGGGTGCTGAAGCTTTCTTT. The full variable domain, completed using reference TRBV18 and TRBJ1-1, is NAGVMQNPRHLVRRRGQEARLRCSPMKGHSHVYWYRQLPEEGLKFMVYLQKENIIDESGMPKERFSAEFPKEGPSILRIQQVVRGDSAAYFCASSPDRGAEAFFGQGTRLTVV.

J is TRBJ1-6 and V is TRBV4-3, with D perhaps matching TRBD1 (5 bases). CDR1 and CDR2 (germline): LGHNA, YSLEER. This CDR3 is 17 amino acids long. Trimming cost V 0 bases and J 7 bases, with 16 bases left between them. CDR3 bases: TGCGCCAGCAGCCAAGATTTCGGAGCAGGGCAGAATTCACCCCTCCACTTT. It encodes CASSQDFGAGQNSPLHF.